The present T cell receptor beta chain was sequenced within a study of T cell responses to AZD1222 COVID-19 vaccine. Study-wide results and limits: Among the donors, most were white British and more were female, and clonal diversity was possibly underestimated. Dominant CD4 TCR responses targeted spike regions 160-218 and 743-854.

With V trimmed by 5 bases and J by 4 bases, 4 bases remained unmatched. The CDR3 loop spans 14 amino acids. Germline loops: CDR1 MDHEN, CDR2 SYDVKM. TCRdb's copy holds only in-frame clones and misses some; the assay was immunoSEQ multiplex PCR. The table includes 200,000 to 250,000 clones, just over 90% detected once. In regard to this clone: Its antigen is currently unknown.

The clonotype comes from an adult in good health. Sample: peripheral blood, taken on day 0 of MenACWY control vaccination. The chain combines TRBV28 with TRBJ2-3, with TRBD2 matching 9 bases. CDR3 amino acids: CASSHRGGADTQYF. Written as DNA, the CDR3 is TGTGCCAGCAGTCACCGCGGGGGGGCAGATACGCAGTATTTT.